This T cell receptor beta chain was sequenced during a study of T cells in localized non-small cell lung cancer. The assay was immunoSEQ multiplex PCR, and TCRdb's table has in-frame clones only and misses some. The sample shows fewer than 25,000 clones, approximately 86% of them seen only once. Overall study results and limits: Paired adjacent lung recovered a median approximately 57 of the top 100 tumor clones.

Germline V gene sequence: CDR1 MDHEN, CDR2 SYDVKM. Trimming pared 6 bases from V and 4 bases from J, leaving 12 bases between. The CDR3 spans 13 residues. This clone was counted a single time. Its matching antigen is unknown. This material consisted of peripheral blood, taken before any cancer treatment. V gene TRBV28 combines with J gene TRBJ1-2; weak D call: TRBD1 (6 bases). This clonotype was obtained from a male donor older than 55 with stage II squamous cell lung carcinoma. The CDR3 bases are TGTGCCAGCAGCCCCGGGGGGCCCTATGGCTACACCTTC. It encodes CASSPGGPYGYTF.